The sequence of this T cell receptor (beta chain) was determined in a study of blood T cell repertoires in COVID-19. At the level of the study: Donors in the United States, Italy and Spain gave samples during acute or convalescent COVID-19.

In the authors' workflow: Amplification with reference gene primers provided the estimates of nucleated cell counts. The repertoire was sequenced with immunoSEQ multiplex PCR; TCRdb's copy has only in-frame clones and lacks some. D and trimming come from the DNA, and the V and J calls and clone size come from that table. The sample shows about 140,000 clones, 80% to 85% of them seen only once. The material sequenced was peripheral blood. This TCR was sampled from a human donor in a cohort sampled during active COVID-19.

The CDR3 reads CASSHASGDPLGEQFF. CDR3 sequence (DNA): TGTGCCAGCAGCCATGCTAGCGGGGACCCGCTAGGTGAGCAGTTCTTC. V gene TRBV3-1 (or the pseudogene TRBV3-2) combines with J gene TRBJ2-1, with 9 bases matching TRBD2. The CDR3 length is 16 residues. The V gene end was trimmed by 3 bases and the J gene end by 9 bases; junction bases not matched to a gene: 12. The germline CDR1 and CDR2 sequences are LGHDT and YNNKEL (reference sequence).